This entry is about one T cell receptor beta chain. This sample is part of a study of blood T cell repertoires in COVID-19. Study summary: From the United States, Italy and Spain came samples of acute and convalescent COVID-19.

Seattle patient enrollment occurred during active infection, with longitudinal follow-up thereafter. The CDR3 is made up of 15 amino acids. CDR1 and CDR2 (germline): SGHRS, YFSETQ. The V segment lost 1 base and the J segment 6 bases; nucleotides outside the gene matches: 7. Per the original methods: The assay estimated nucleated cells by amplifying reference gene primers. Clones were read by immunoSEQ multiplex PCR, and TCRdb kept only the in-frame ones, dropping some. D and trimming come from the DNA, and the V and J calls and clone size come from that table. Counted here are 100,000 to 150,000 clones, approximately 90% occurring once; the ten biggest clones make up roughly 2%.

The rearrangement uses TRBV5-1 and TRBJ2-7; 10 bases agree with TRBD2. The origin of this receptor is a man aged 45-65 years with COVID-19, enrolled during active disease. The material sequenced was peripheral blood. CDR3 residues: CASSLSSGSGGEQYF. CDR3 DNA sequence: TGCGCCAGCAGCTTGTCTAGCGGGAGCGGCGGCGAGCAGTACTTC.